These 13 T cell receptor beta chains were all obtained from the same sample, sequenced in a study of blood T cell repertoires in COVID-19. Generated by immunoSEQ multiplex PCR, the TCRdb table keeps only in-frame clones and is missing some. The table lists 95,000 or so clones, roughly 80% of them singletons. Sequencing was carried out using peripheral blood. These receptors were taken from a human donor in a cohort sampled during active COVID-19.

The rearrangement uses TRBV6-5 and TRBJ1-2; 7 positions match TRBD1. V was clipped by 3 bases and J by 4 bases; unmatched bases: 5. The CDR3 runs 14 residues. The germline V gene encodes CDR1 MNHEY and CDR2 SVGAGI. The CDR3 region is CASSYNGDSYGYTF. CDR3 DNA: TGTGCCAGCAGTTATAACGGGGACAGCTATGGCTACACCTTC.

The CDR3: CASSPNRGGETQYF. CDR3 DNA: TGTGCCAGCTCACCCAACAGGGGCGGTGAGACCCAGTACTTC. The J gene is TRBJ2-5, the V gene TRBV18; 7 bases are a match to TRBD1. The CDR3 has 14 residues. CDR1 is KGHSH and CDR2 is LQKENI in the germline V gene. After removal of 3 bases from V and 5 bases from J, the junction contained 6 bases not matched to a gene.

The chain recombines TRBV7-2 with TRBJ2-7; TRBD2 aligns across 8 bases. Germline CDR1 reads SGHTA; CDR2 reads FQGNSA. V was clipped by 2 bases and J by 2 bases; unmatched bases: 11. The CDR3 contains 17 residues. This CDR3 reads CASSLSGSSGATYEQYF. The DNA of the CDR3 is TGTGCCAGCAGCTTAAGCGGTAGTAGCGGGGCGACCTACGAGCAGTACTTC.

This clone was observed once. The gene calls are TRBV27 and TRBJ2-2; the D is unclear. The CDR3 loop spans 13 amino acids. Deletions cut 5 bases from V and 6 bases from J, with 10 bases between. Germline V gives CDR1 MNHEY, CDR2 SMNVEV (reference sequence). CDR3 amino acids: CASSRWSPGELFF. CDR3 sequence (DNA): TGTGCCAGCAGTCGGTGGTCCCCCGGGGAGCTGTTTTTT.

The CDR3, as DNA: TGTGCCAGCAGTTTCGCTAACAATGAGCAGTTCTTC. Amino acid sequence: CASSFANNEQFF. The chain links TRBV28 to TRBJ2-1; unclear D gene. Germline V gene lookup returns CDR1 MDHEN and CDR2 SYDVKM. The CDR3 is 12 amino acids. Trimming left V 3 bases short and J 5 bases short, with 5 bases between.

V usage is TRBV7-8 and J usage is TRBJ2-7; 7 bases fit TRBD1. CDR3 length equals 14 residues. After removal of 5 bases from V and 4 bases from J, the junction contained 8 bases not matched to a gene. Germline V CDR1 and CDR2: SGHVS, FQNEAQ. The CDR3 spells CASSRERGLYEQYF. In DNA form, the CDR3 reads TGTGCCAGCAGCCGCGAAAGGGGGCTTTACGAGCAGTACTTC.

This chain connects TRBV25-1 to TRBJ1-2; no definite D call. Between the trimmed V and J ends, which lost 5 bases and 4 bases, there was a span of 14 bases. Germline V gene lookup returns CDR1 MGHDK and CDR2 SYGVNS. The CDR3 totals 14 residues. The CDR3: CASSSLDIGYGYTF. For the CDR3, the DNA is TGTGCCAGCAGTTCCCTCGACATCGGCTATGGCTACACCTTC.

The rearrangement links TRBV6-2 or TRBV6-3 to TRBJ1-1, with 8 bases matching TRBD1. After removal of 2 bases from V and 10 bases from J, the junction contained 3 bases not matched to a gene. Germline V gene lookup returns CDR1 MNHEY and CDR2 SVGEGT. The CDR3 has 12 residues. The CDR3 reads CASSYGQGRAFF. The CDR3, as DNA: TGTGCCAGCAGTTACGGACAGGGTCGAGCTTTCTTT.

In this sample, this clone turned up a few times. J is TRBJ1-5 and V is TRBV7-9; no clear D. CDR3 length: 13 residues. Trimming pared 8 bases from V and 5 bases from J, leaving 13 bases between. Germline lookup yields CDR1 SEHNR and CDR2 FQNEAQ (reference sequence). The CDR3 reads CASHERVDQPQHF. CDR3 sequence (DNA): TGTGCCAGCCACGAACGGGTGGATCAGCCCCAGCATTTT.

In this sample, this clone turned up a few times. The chain links TRBV7-8 to TRBJ2-2; 9 nucleotides agree with TRBD2. There are 17 residues in the CDR3. The V segment lost 5 bases and the J segment 5 bases; nucleotides outside the gene matches: 12. CDR1 SGHVS and CDR2 FQNEAQ come from the germline V gene. DNA for the CDR3: TGTGCCAGCAGCCCTCAGGTTTTAGCGGGAGCGACCGGGGAGCTGTTTTTT. Amino acid sequence: CASSPQVLAGATGELFF.

J is TRBJ1-1 and V is TRBV5-6; a weak D match, TRBD1 (5 bases). This CDR3 has 15 residues. Per the germline V gene, CDR1 is SGHDT and CDR2 is YYEEEE. Deletions cut 3 bases from V and 1 base from J, with 13 bases between. The CDR3 sequence: CASSWGPNSNTEAFF. CDR3 DNA sequence: TGTGCCAGCAGCTGGGGCCCTAATTCGAACACTGAAGCTTTCTTT. The complete variable domain, with remaining parts taken from reference TRBV5-6 and TRBJ1-1, reads DAGVTQSPTHLIKTRGQQVTLRCSPKSGHDTVSWYQQALGQGPQFIFQYYEEEERQRGNFPDRFSGHQFPNYSSELNVNALLLGDSALYLCASSWGPNSNTEAFFGQGTRLTVV.

This rearrangement joins TRBV5-1 to TRBJ1-1; weak D call: TRBD1 (6 bases). Germline lookup yields CDR1 SGHRS and CDR2 YFSETQ. V shed 0 bases and J shed 6 bases, with 12 bases lying between them. The CDR3 length is 14 residues. In nucleotides, the CDR3 is TGCGCCAGCAGCTTGGTCCCGGACAGCGCTGAAGCTTTCTTT. It specifies CASSLVPDSAEAFF.

The count of this clone is one. The gene calls are TRBV6-2 or TRBV6-3 and TRBJ2-5; tentatively, D is TRBD2 (5 bases). Germline V lookup: CDR1 MNHEY, CDR2 SVGEGT. V was trimmed by 1 base and J by 1 base, leaving 7 bases between them. The length of the CDR3 is 14 residues. CDR3 protein: CASSYYRGQETQYF. CDR3 coding DNA: TGTGCCAGCAGTTACTATCGGGGCCAAGAGACCCAGTACTTC.